The rows below give T cell receptor beta chains drawn from one sample of a study of T cells in Graves' hyperthyroidism and ophthalmopathy. TCRdb independently ran MiXCR on the multiplex PCR reads; one entry per CDR3 protein. The sample lists around 600,000 distinct CDR3 sequences, roughly 15% occurring once. Sequencing was carried out using blood. The receptors originated from a woman between 40 and 50 years old with Graves' ophthalmopathy. CDR3s include the opening cysteine and the closing phenylalanine or tryptophan. The D gene is left open where the match is weak. Clone size, where shown, is once, few, many, or a class for clones that have expanded.

>NA|TRBJ1-1|TRBV3-1|many
TGTGCCAGCACCCACGGGGGGGGCAACACTGAAGCTTTCTTT
CASTHGGGNTEAFF
>NA|TRBJ2-5|TRBV19|NA
TGTGCCAGTAGTGACGGACAGCACCAAGAGACCCAGTACTTC
CASSDGQHQETQYF
>NA|TRBJ2-6|TRBV6-1|NA
TGTGCCAGCAGTTTGGGAGGATCCAACGTCCTGACTTTC
CASSLGGSNVLTF
>TRBD1|TRBJ2-1|TRBV5-1|many
TGCGCCAGCAGGTCGGGACAGTCCTACAATGAGCAGTTCTTC
CASRSGQSYNEQFF
>NA|TRBJ2-5|TRBV2|many
TGTGCCAGCAGTGACACTAGCAGGGAGACCCAGTACTTC
CASSDTSRETQYF
>TRBD2|TRBJ2-3|TRBV7-3|few
TGTGCCAGCAGCTTATATGGTAGCGGGAGCACAGATACGCAGTATTTT
CASSLYGSGSTDTQYF
>NA|TRBJ2-1|TRBV27|few
TGTGCCAGCAGTTTTGCCGTAGGGGACAAGGAGCAGTTCTTC
CASSFAVGDKEQFF
>NA|TRBJ1-4|TRBV20-1|many
TGCACCGCGGTTTGGGGAACTAATGAAAAACTGTTTTTT
CTAVWGTNEKLFF
>TRBD1|TRBJ1-1|TRBV20-1|NA
TGCAGTGCTCGCCTGGACAGGGGGCTGACTGAAGCTTTCTTT
CSARLDRGLTEAFF
>TRBD1|TRBJ2-5|TRBV2|NA
TGTGCCAGCAGTGGTACAGGGGGCGGCGGACTGGAACAAGAGACCCAGTACTTC
CASSGTGGGGLEQETQYF
>NA|TRBJ2-7|TRBV7-8|many
TGTGCCAGCAGCTTAGTACCAGGCTACGAGCAGTACTTC
CASSLVPGYEQYF
>TRBD2|TRBJ2-3|TRBV9|NA
TGTGCCAGCAGCGCGACTAGCGGGGACACAGATACGCAGTATTTT
CASSATSGDTDTQYF
>TRBD1|TRBJ1-5|TRBV18|few
TGTGCCAGCTCTGGGACAGGGGGCATGGGCAATCAGCCCCAGCATTTT
CASSGTGGMGNQPQHF
>NA|TRBJ2-3|TRBV20-1|NA
TGCAGTGCTACCCCCGCCGGGACAAACACAGATACGCAGTATTTT
CSATPAGTNTDTQYF
>NA|TRBJ2-1|TRBV2|many
TGTGCCAGCAGTACCGGGGGTAACAATGAGCAGTTCTTC
CASSTGGNNEQFF
>TRBD1|TRBJ2-7|TRBV27|many
TGTGCCAGCTCTCGAGGGGGACAGTTTGCCGAGCAGTACTTC
CASSRGGQFAEQYF
>NA|TRBJ1-2|TRBV4-1|NA
TGCGCCAGCAGCCAAGACGCCAGTTTAAACTATGGCTACACCTTC
CASSQDASLNYGYTF
>NA|TRBJ2-5|TRBV19|few
TGTGCCAGTAGTATCGACGGGGTGACCCAGTACTTC
CASSIDGVTQYF
>NA|TRBJ1-3|TRBV7-8|NA
TGTGCCAGCAGCCCGAACACAGGCGGCTCTGGAAACACCATATATTTT
CASSPNTGGSGNTIYF
>NA|TRBJ1-6|TRBV12-3/TRBV12-4|NA
TGTGCCAGCAGTTTAATGGCAGACAATAATTCACCCCTCCACTTT
CASSLMADNNSPLHF
>NA|TRBJ1-5|TRBV2|NA
TGTGCCAGCAGTGAGCAGGGCCCCCCTCAGCCCCAGCATTTT
CASSEQGPPQPQHF
>NA|TRBJ2-5|TRBV20-1|few
TGCAGTGCTCACAGGTCTCAAGAGACCCAGTACTTC
CSAHRSQETQYF
>NA|TRBJ1-5|TRBV27|few
TGTGCCAGCAGTGCGACAGGAGTTTCAGCCCAGCATTTT
CASSATGVSAQHF
>TRBD1|TRBJ2-7|TRBV5-8|NA
TGTGCCAGCAGCCTACTGGGACAGGGAAGCTCCTACGAGCAGTACTTC
CASSLLGQGSSYEQYF
>NA|TRBJ2-7|TRBV7-9|many
TGTGCCAGCAGCTTCGCCGGGACGGTAGTTTCCTCCTACGAGCAGTACTTC
CASSFAGTVVSSYEQYF
>TRBD1|TRBJ1-4|TRBV6-5|NA
TGTGCCAGCAGTTATGGACAGGGGGGAAAACTGTTTTTT
CASSYGQGGKLFF
>TRBD1|TRBJ2-1|TRBV2|many
TGTGCCAGCAGCGCCCCGGGACAGTCTGAGCAGTTCTTC
CASSAPGQSEQFF
>NA|TRBJ1-4|TRBV19|few
TGTGCCAGTACCTTGGAGGGGGCTAATGAAAAACTGTTTTTT
CASTLEGANEKLFF
>TRBD1|TRBJ2-4|TRBV6-1|few
TGTGCCAGCTCACCAAAACAGGGGGCCGCCAAAAACATTCAGTACTTC
CASSPKQGAAKNIQYF
>TRBD2|TRBJ2-2|TRBV3-1|many
TGTGCCAGCAGCCTGGGACTAGCGTTGACCGGGGAGCTGTTTTTT
CASSLGLALTGELFF
>NA|TRBJ1-1|TRBV3-1|many
TGTGCCAGCAGCCAAGATCGGCTGCAGGGGTTAGGTACTGAAGCTTTCTTT
CASSQDRLQGLGTEAFF
>NA|TRBJ1-5|TRBV27|few
TGTGCCAGCAGCCCTTTGCGGGAGCCCCAGCATTTT
CASSPLREPQHF
>NA|TRBJ2-2|TRBV6-1|NA
TGTGCCAGCAGTGAAGAATCGGGATCTGCCGGGGAGCTGTTTTTT
CASSEESGSAGELFF
>TRBD2|TRBJ2-3|TRBV18|many
TGTGCCAGCTCATCTTGGACTAGCGGTGGGGATACGCAGTATTTT
CASSSWTSGGDTQYF
>NA|TRBJ1-5|TRBV10-3|NA
TGTGCCACGACAGGAGAGGGGGGCGGTCAGCCCCAGCATTTT
CATTGEGGGQPQHF
>TRBD2|TRBJ2-5|TRBV13|NA
TGTGCCAGCAGCGCGACTAGCAAGGAGACCCAGTACTTC
CASSATSKETQYF
>NA|TRBJ1-4|TRBV7-9|NA
TGTGCCAGCAGCATAACGGGGGCCGGGGAAAAACTGTTTTTT
CASSITGAGEKLFF
>NA|TRBJ2-3|TRBV10-3|few
TGTGCCATCAGTGAATTAGATACGCAGTATTTT
CAISELDTQYF
>TRBD1|TRBJ2-5|TRBV5-1|NA
TGCGCCAGCAGCTTGGTTGGACAGGGGGCCATCCGGGAGACCCAGTACTTC
CASSLVGQGAIRETQYF
>TRBD2|TRBJ2-5|TRBV2|few
TGTGCCAGCAGTACCCCAGCGGGGGTAGAGACCCAGTACTTC
CASSTPAGVETQYF
>NA|TRBJ2-6|TRBV4-1|NA
TGCGCCAGCAGCCAAGGGGGGTGGGACGCATCTGGGGCTGGGGCCAACGTCCTGACTTTC
CASSQGGWDASGAGANVLTF
>NA|TRBJ2-2|TRBV7-7|few
TGTGCTAGCAGCTGGGGGGACCCGAGGACCGGGGAGCTGTTTTTT
CASSWGDPRTGELFF
>TRBD1|TRBJ2-1|TRBV6-1|many
TGTGCCAGCAGTTTAGTCACAGGGGGGTACAATGAGCAGTTCTTC
CASSLVTGGYNEQFF
>NA|TRBJ1-2|TRBV2|many
TGTGCCAGCGGGGGGGTCAATCCTCATGGCTACACCTTC
CASGGVNPHGYTF
>NA|TRBJ1-6|TRBV18|many
TGTGCCAGCTCACCAATGGGCGATTCACCCCTCCACTTT
CASSPMGDSPLHF
>NA|TRBJ2-4|TRBV20-1|many
TGCAGTGCTAGAGTGGTGTTCTCAGCCAAAAACATTCAGTACTTC
CSARVVFSAKNIQYF
>TRBD1|TRBJ1-2|TRBV28|many
TGTGCCAGCAGTTTCCCAGGGGGTGGCTATGGCTACACCTTC
CASSFPGGGYGYTF
>TRBD2|TRBJ2-7|TRBV3-1|few
TGTGCCAGCAGTCAAGCGGGAGGGTACTACGAGCAGTACTTC
CASSQAGGYYEQYF
>TRBD1|TRBJ2-1|TRBV27|NA
TGTGCCGCGGGACAGGTTCACAATGAGCAGTTCTTC
CAAGQVHNEQFF
>NA|TRBJ2-1|TRBV12-3/TRBV12-4|NA
TGTGCCAGCAGTTGGGATTCAGCCCTAAATGAGCAGTTCTTC
CASSWDSALNEQFF
>NA|TRBJ2-5|TRBV30|many
TGTGCCTGGAGCGATGAGGGGGGGAGGACCCAGTACTTC
CAWSDEGGRTQYF
>TRBD2|TRBJ2-5|TRBV12-5|few
TGTGCTAGTGGTTTCTCCGGGACTAGCGGGTACCAAGAGACCCAGTACTTC
CASGFSGTSGYQETQYF
>NA|TRBJ2-3|TRBV10-3|NA
TGTGCCATCAGTGGGTCCTCCCCGAGCACAGATACGCAGTATTTT
CAISGSSPSTDTQYF
>NA|TRBJ1-1|TRBV30|many
TGTGCCTGGTCCTACCCCTCAGGGTACGCTTTCTTT
CAWSYPSGYAFF
>NA|TRBJ2-2|TRBV28|NA
TGTGCCAGCAGGGGAGGACAGGCCAACACCGGGGAGCTGTTTTTT
CASRGGQANTGELFF
>NA|TRBJ2-3|TRBV6-1|many
TGTGCCAGCAGTGAGTATGGGACAGATACGCAGTATTTT
CASSEYGTDTQYF
>NA|TRBJ2-1|TRBV6-1|many
TGTGCCAGCAGTACAGATTACAATGAGCAGTTCTTC
CASSTDYNEQFF
>NA|TRBJ2-3|TRBV29-1|few
TGCAGCGGCAGAACAGACGGTAGCACAGATACGCAGTATTTT
CSGRTDGSTDTQYF